This paragraph reports one T cell receptor (beta chain). J gave up 4 bases and V 6 bases, and 4 bases lay outside the gene matches. The length of the CDR3 is 13 residues. Germline CDR1 is SNHLY and CDR2 is FYNNEI. The data are from a study of T cell changes during pregnancy in multiple sclerosis. TCRdb keeps only in-frame clones here, not all; method: immunoSEQ multiplex PCR. Of fewer than 85,000 clones listed, approximately 93% are singletons. The TCR originated in a female donor with multiple sclerosis, enrolled in a pregnancy study. The sequences come from peripheral blood, collected in the second trimester of pregnancy. This chain uses TRBV2 with TRBJ2-3, with TRBD2 identical over 7 bases. In nucleotides, the CDR3 is TGTGCCAGCAGGGGGACTAACTCAGATACGCAGTATTTT. Translated, it gives CASRGTNSDTQYF.